One sample yielded the 5 T cell receptor beta chains listed below, sequenced in a study of blood T cell repertoires in COVID-19. Some clones are missing from TCRdb's copy, which holds only in-frame ones; the method was immunoSEQ multiplex PCR. Here the sample spans approximately 82,000 clones, 80% to 90% being singletons. Material: PBMCs or T cells enriched from blood (not recorded which). The origin of the receptors is a woman aged 50 to 60 with acute COVID-19.

The chain uses TRBV20-1 and TRBJ2-1; no reliable D call. CDR1 is DFQATT, CDR2 SNEGSKA, per germline (reference sequence). The CDR3 sequence is 11 residues long. Trimming pared 6 bases from V and 5 bases from J, leaving 8 bases between. DNA of the CDR3: TGCAGTGCGCTGCGCAACAATGAGCAGTTCTTC. It encodes CSALRNNEQFF.

The rearrangement links TRBV6-5 to TRBJ1-3, with a weak D call TRBD1 (5 bases). V was pared by 0 bases and J by 4 bases, with 13 bases between. CDR3 length: 16 residues. Germline V gene lookup returns CDR1 MNHEY and CDR2 SVGAGI. CDR3 in DNA: TGTGCCAGCAGTTACTCGCGGGGCATCGAAGGAAACACCATATATTTT. Translating it yields CASSYSRGIEGNTIYF.

The chain is built from TRBV21-1 and TRBJ1-1; TRBD1 was called by the table and not checked on the DNA. TRBV21-1 is a pseudogene. The CDR3 sequence is 14 residues long. CDR3 protein: CASSHRDRKTEAFF. CDR3 coding DNA: TGTGCCAGCAGCCACCGGGACAGAAAAACTGAAGCTTTCTTT.

This clone was observed a single time. CDR3 amino acids: CASSQDSSARFEQYF. DNA for the CDR3: TGCGCCAGCAGCCAAGATTCTAGCGCGAGGTTCGAGCAGTACTTC. The V call is TRBV4-3, the J call TRBJ2-7, with a tentative D call TRBD2 (6 bases). There are 15 residues in the CDR3. Germline V gene data show CDR1 as LGHNA and CDR2 as YSLEER. The germline V and J ends were trimmed by 0 bases and 6 bases, with 15 bases remaining between them.

The rearrangement uses TRBV6-5 and TRBJ2-7, with 9 nucleotides matching TRBD1. Germline V gene data show CDR1 as MNHEY and CDR2 as SVGAGI. After removal of 6 bases from V and 2 bases from J, the junction contained 8 bases not matched to a gene. CDR3 length equals 15 residues. The CDR3, as DNA: TGTGCCAGCAGGCTAAACAGGGGGCCCGCCTACGAGCAGTACTTC. Its protein is CASRLNRGPAYEQYF.